Below, one T cell receptor (beta chain) is given with its context. This sample was taken from a study of beta chain features in type 1 diabetes. cDNA synthesis used the whole RNA isolate, giving expressed TCRB sequences. Clones were read by immunoSEQ multiplex PCR, and TCRdb kept only the in-frame ones, dropping some. The repertoire holds around 250,000 clones, with 13% to 15% as singletons. The sample was naive CD4+ T cells from blood. This TCR came from a woman between 40 and 50 years old in good health.

DNA for the CDR3: TGTGCCAGTAGTATCATCTCGCGGTCTCAAGAGACCCAGTACTTC. Protein product: CASSIISRSQETQYF. The chain couples TRBV19 to TRBJ2-5; D unclear. The V gene's germline CDR1 is LNHDA and CDR2 SQIVND (reference sequence). This CDR3 is 15 amino acids long. V was pared by 3 bases and J by 2 bases, with 13 bases between. Full variable domain (outside the CDR3, taken from reference TRBV19 and TRBJ2-5): DGGITQSPKYLFRKEGQNVTLSCEQNLNHDAMYWYRQDPGQGLRLIYYSQIVNDFQKGDIAEGYSVSREKKESFPLTVTSAQKNPTAFYLCASSIISRSQETQYFGPGTRLLVL.